Each of the 5 T cell receptor beta chains below was sequenced from the same sample in a study of shared clonotypes between healthy human individuals. Here immunoSEQ multiplex PCR was the method, and the copy in TCRdb shows in-frame clones only, minus some. The table shows about 590,000 clones, with less than 97% occurring only once. Terminally differentiated effector memory CD45RA+ cells were excluded from the naive CD8 cells, which were CD45RO-negative and positively selected for CCR7. The sample comprised naive CD8+ T cells sorted from blood. The source of these receptors is a woman between 25 and 40 years old in good health.

Turning to this clone: One end of the junction varies from germline; a read error may be responsible. The V gene is TRBV5-4, the J gene TRBJ1-3, with D possibly matching TRBD1 (6 bases). CDR3 length: 12 residues. Germline assignment: CDR1 SGHNT and CDR2 YYREEE (reference sequence). Written as DNA, the CDR3 is TGTGCCAGCAGCTTCAACAGGGCTGAATTGGATTTT. Translating gives CASSFNRAELDF.

The chain combines TRBV2 with TRBJ2-7; 7 bases align to TRBD1. The junction had 7 bases not matched to a gene; V was cut back by 9 bases and J by 5 bases. The CDR3 has 12 residues. In germline, CDR1 is SNHLY, CDR2 FYNNEI. Here the CDR3 DNA reads TGTGCCAGGGGACAGAAAGGCCACGAGCAGTACTTC. This translates into CARGQKGHEQYF.

CDR3 in DNA: TGTGCCAGTAGGGGGGACGCCTCGTACGAGCAGTACTTC. It translates to CASRGDASYEQYF. V usage is TRBV19 and J usage is TRBJ2-7, with D possibly being TRBD1 or TRBD2 (5 bases each). Germline V gene sequence: CDR1 LNHDA, CDR2 SQIVND (reference sequence). This CDR3 is 13 amino acids long. The V end lost 6 bases, the J end lost 4 bases, and 13 bases lay between the germline ends.

The rearrangement links TRBV9 to TRBJ2-1; the D is unclear. This CDR3 spans 16 amino acids. The ends were cut back, 0 bases at V and 3 bases at J, with 13 bases in the middle. Germline V CDR1 and CDR2: SGDLS, YYNGEE. As DNA, the CDR3 is TGTGCCAGCAGCGTAGGGTCCACTTCTATCTACAATGAGCAGTTCTTC. As protein: CASSVGSTSIYNEQFF. Full variable domain (rest looked up from reference TRBV9 and TRBJ2-1): DSGVTQTPKHLITATGQRVTLRCSPRSGDLSVYWYQQSLDQGLQFLIQYYNGEERAKGNILERFSAQQFPDLHSELNLSSLELGDSALYFCASSVGSTSIYNEQFFGPGTRLTVL.

V gene TRBV7-3 combines with J gene TRBJ2-1, with 12 positions matching TRBD2. V lost 2 bases and J lost 8; bases outside the gene matches: 4. The CDR3 runs to 15 residues. Germline V gene data show CDR1 as SGHTA and CDR2 as FQGTGA. The CDR3 DNA is TGTGCCAGCAGCTTACTAGCGGGAGGGGCCGATGAGCAGTTCTTC. Translation gives CASSLLAGGADEQFF.